The entry that follows covers one T cell receptor (beta chain) sequence. This clone's antigen is unknown. No clone much larger than this one lies a single base away; base qualities are absent. Each collaborating institution followed its own protocols to collect whole blood in K2EDTA tubes. For TCRbeta analysis, collaborators shipped samples as frozen whole blood, isolated PBMCs, or DNA extracted from either of those sample types. CDR1 and CDR2 (SGHNT, YYREEE) derive from the germline V gene (reference sequence). The CDR3 sequence holds 14 residues, the cysteine and phenylalanine included. Only the CDR3 DNA stays, 42 bases, in frame from base 1. V sheds 0 bases and J sheds 2 bases, leaving 8 bases between their ends. This sample is part of a study of blood T cell repertoires in COVID-19 (dated by TCRdb to about 2020). Describing the broader study: Samples from collaborators originated in the United States, Italy and Spain and spanned both the acute and convalescent phases of COVID-19. The prospective study material was composed of cDNA or gDNA derived from T cells, B-cell-depleted T cells, or PBMCs. Subjects who had been exposed to COVID-19, were actively infected with it, or had recovered from it provided the deeply sampled blood TCRbeta repertoires that made up the dataset. A freely available public database, intended as a resource for researchers studying the immune response to SARS-CoV-2, is where the repertoires were released. The samples were drawn from the first 160 participants of the ongoing ImmuneRACE study and from over 950 subjects provided by 6 global collaborators. A de-identified subject ID, COVID-19 status, age in years and sex were almost always included in the sample metadata. Where HLA class I and class II types were available, the types were taken from metadata supplied by the sample provider, not from assay-based typing. What the authors observed across the whole study: The amount of clinical and demographic metadata varied by source and participant and was provided uncurated.

TCRbeta CDR3 regions were amplified from genomic DNA by means of the immunoSEQ Assay, a bias-controlled multiplex PCR. In the source study's methods: Nucleated cell counts per sample were estimated from amplification of reference gene primers within the assay. Sequence reads were collapsed and filtered to measure the absolute abundance of every unique TCRbeta CDR3 rearrangement. Productive Simpson clonality was computed per sample as the square root of Simpson's diversity index over productive rearrangements. TCRdb limited this immuneACCESS table to in-frame rearrangements with V and J called. A share of clones is missing; checked studies link under half to unresolved V genes, and the rest is unexplained. V and J calls plus clone size are reproduced from that table; the DNA served to infer D and trimming. Across this sample there are 130,000 to 150,000 clones, with about 88% seen only once. The ten largest account for 2.3% of the sample.

The sequence was collected from a human donor in a cohort sampled during active COVID-19. The chain was built from TRBV5-4 and TRBJ2-5; the D gene cannot be named for sure. The material sequenced was peripheral blood. The CDR3 region reads CASSLGRFQETQYF. The DNA is TGTGCCAGCAGCTTGGGGCGGTTTCAAGAGACCCAGTACTTC.